The present TCR beta chain was sequenced within a study of PD-L1 blockade in urothelial cancer. Study information: Among blood samples, the median T cell count was 130,000 to 150,000.

Enrolled patients showed locally advanced or metastatic urothelial carcinoma. Each patient contributed between 1 and 8 total time points of blood mononuclear cells, pretreatment and during treatment. The templates were synthetic TCR analogs, and they were spiked into each PCR. The assay was immunoSEQ multiplex PCR, and TCRdb's table has in-frame clones only and misses some. The profile shows tens of thousands of clones, around four fifths of them singletons. The CDR3 consists of 12 residues. Per the germline V gene, CDR1 is MDHEN and CDR2 is SYDVKM. V lost 5 bases to trimming and J lost 5 bases, with 10 bases between them.

Sequenced here: PBMCs, sampled around atezolizumab (anti-PD-L1) treatment. The TCR originated in a man between 65 and 85 years old with urothelial cancer. This chain joins TRBV28 and TRBJ2-7; D gene unclear. CDR3 DNA: TGTGCCAGCAGTCTCCTCCCTGACGAGCAGTACTTC. Amino acid sequence: CASSLLPDEQYF. The full variable domain, in which reference TRBV28 and TRBJ2-7 provide the parts outside the CDR3, is DVKVTQSSRYLVKRTGEKVFLECVQDMDHENMFWYRQDPGLGLRLIYFSYDVKMKEKGDIPEGYSVSREKKERFSLILESASTNQTSMYLCASSLLPDEQYFGPGTRLTVT.